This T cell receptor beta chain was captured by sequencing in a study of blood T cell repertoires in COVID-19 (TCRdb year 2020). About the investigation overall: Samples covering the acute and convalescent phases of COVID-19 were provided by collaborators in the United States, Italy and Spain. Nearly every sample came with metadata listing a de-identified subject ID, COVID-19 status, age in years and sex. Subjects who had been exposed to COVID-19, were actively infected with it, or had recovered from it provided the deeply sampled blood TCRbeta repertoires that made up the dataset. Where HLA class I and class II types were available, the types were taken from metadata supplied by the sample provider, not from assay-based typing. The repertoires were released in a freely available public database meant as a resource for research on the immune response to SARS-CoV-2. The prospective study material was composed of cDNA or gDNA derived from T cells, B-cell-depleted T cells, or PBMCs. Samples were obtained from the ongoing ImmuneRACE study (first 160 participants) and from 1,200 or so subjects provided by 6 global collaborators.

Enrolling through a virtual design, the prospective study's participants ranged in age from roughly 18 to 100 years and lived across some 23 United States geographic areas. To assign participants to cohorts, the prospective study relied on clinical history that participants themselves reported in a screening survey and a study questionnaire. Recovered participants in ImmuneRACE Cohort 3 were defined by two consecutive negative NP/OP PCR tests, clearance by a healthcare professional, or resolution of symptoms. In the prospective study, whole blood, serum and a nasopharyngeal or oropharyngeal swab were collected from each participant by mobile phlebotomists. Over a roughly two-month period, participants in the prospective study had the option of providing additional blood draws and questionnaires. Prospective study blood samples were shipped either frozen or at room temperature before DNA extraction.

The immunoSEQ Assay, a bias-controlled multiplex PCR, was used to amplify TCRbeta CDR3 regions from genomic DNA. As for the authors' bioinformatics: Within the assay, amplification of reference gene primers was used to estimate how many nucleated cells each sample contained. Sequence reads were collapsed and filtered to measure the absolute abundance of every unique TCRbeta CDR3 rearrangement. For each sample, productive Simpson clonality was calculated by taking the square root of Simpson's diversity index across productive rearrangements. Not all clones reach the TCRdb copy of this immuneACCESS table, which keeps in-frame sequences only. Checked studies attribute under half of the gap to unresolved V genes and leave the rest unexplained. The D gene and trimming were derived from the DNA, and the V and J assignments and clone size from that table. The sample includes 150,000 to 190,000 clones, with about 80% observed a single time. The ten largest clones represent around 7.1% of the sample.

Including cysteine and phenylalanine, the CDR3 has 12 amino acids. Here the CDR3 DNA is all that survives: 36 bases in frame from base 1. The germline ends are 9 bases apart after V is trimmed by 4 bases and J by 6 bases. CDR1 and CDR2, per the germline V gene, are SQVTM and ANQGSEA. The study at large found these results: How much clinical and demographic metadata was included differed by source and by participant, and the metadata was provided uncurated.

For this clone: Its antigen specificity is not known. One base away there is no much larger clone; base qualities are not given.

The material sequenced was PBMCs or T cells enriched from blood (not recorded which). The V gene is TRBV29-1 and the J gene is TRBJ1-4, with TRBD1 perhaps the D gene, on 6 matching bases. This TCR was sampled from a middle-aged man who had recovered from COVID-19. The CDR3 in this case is CSVGGLHEKLFF. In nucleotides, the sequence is TGCAGCGTTGGGGGGCTCCATGAAAAACTGTTTTTT.